The rows below give T cell receptor beta chains drawn from one sample of a study of blood T cell repertoires in COVID-19. The repertoire was sequenced with immunoSEQ multiplex PCR; TCRdb's copy has only in-frame clones and lacks some. The sample lists some 70,000 clones, 65% to 90% occurring once. The sequenced sample was peripheral blood. The receptors derive from an elderly man with acute or convalescent COVID-19. Both conserved end residues are part of each CDR3. A D gene is named only where the DNA matches it firmly. Expanded clones get a size class; other rows say once, few or many, or leave the size out.

v_call: TRBV7-8
j_call: TRBJ1-2
clone_size: -
d_call: -
cdr3_nt: TGTGCCAGCAGCCCAGGACAGAAGGATGGCTACACCTTC
cdr3_aa: CASSPGQKDGYTF

v_call: TRBV2
j_call: TRBJ2-1
clone_size: -
d_call: TRBD2
cdr3_nt: TGTGCCAGCAGTGGGGGACTAGCCTATGAGCAGTTCTTC
cdr3_aa: CASSGGLAYEQFF

v_call: TRBV19
j_call: TRBJ2-7
clone_size: -
d_call: -
cdr3_nt: TGTGCCAGTAGTATAAAGGGAGGCGAGCAGTACTTC
cdr3_aa: CASSIKGGEQYF

v_call: TRBV11-2
j_call: TRBJ2-3
clone_size: -
d_call: TRBD2
cdr3_nt: TGTGCCAGCAGCTCAAGGACTAGCAGTGATACGCAGTATTTT
cdr3_aa: CASSSRTSSDTQYF

v_call: TRBV24-1
j_call: TRBJ1-4
clone_size: -
d_call: -
cdr3_nt: TGTGCCACCGGAGGGATCCGTCTCAATGAAAAACTGTTTTTT
cdr3_aa: CATGGIRLNEKLFF

v_call: TRBV14
j_call: TRBJ1-3
clone_size: few
d_call: -
cdr3_nt: TGTGCCAGCAGCCACCCAAAGACAGATCCAGGAAACACCATATATTTT
cdr3_aa: CASSHPKTDPGNTIYF

v_call: TRBV2
j_call: TRBJ1-5
clone_size: -
d_call: TRBD1
cdr3_nt: TGTGCCACCTCTGGGGCACAGGGGGCCAATCAGCCCCAGCATTTT
cdr3_aa: CATSGAQGANQPQHF

v_call: TRBV4-1
j_call: TRBJ2-7
clone_size: few
d_call: -
cdr3_nt: TGCGCCAGCAGCCAAGACCGGGGGTACGAGCAGTACTTC
cdr3_aa: CASSQDRGYEQYF

v_call: TRBV11-2
j_call: TRBJ2-1
clone_size: -
d_call: -
cdr3_nt: TGTGCCAGCAGCTCCCTTTCTTACTCCCGTGAGCAGTTCTTC
cdr3_aa: CASSSLSYSREQFF

v_call: TRBV30
j_call: TRBJ1-3
clone_size: -
d_call: -
cdr3_nt: TGTGCCTGGAGTGGGGCCTCAGGGAACACCATATATTTT
cdr3_aa: CAWSGASGNTIYF

v_call: TRBV18
j_call: TRBJ1-3
clone_size: -
d_call: -
cdr3_nt: TGTGCCAGCTCACCAATCAGGACTCATGGAAACACCATATATTTT
cdr3_aa: CASSPIRTHGNTIYF

v_call: TRBV9
j_call: TRBJ2-1
clone_size: -
d_call: -
cdr3_nt: TGTGCCAGCAGCGACTTGGGGCAGGAGCAGTTCTTC
cdr3_aa: CASSDLGQEQFF

v_call: TRBV5-4
j_call: TRBJ1-1
clone_size: -
d_call: -
cdr3_nt: TGTGCCAGCAGCCTAAACACTGAAGCTTTCTTT
cdr3_aa: CASSLNTEAFF

v_call: TRBV5-6
j_call: TRBJ2-2
clone_size: -
d_call: -
cdr3_nt: TGTGCCAGCAGCTTGGTAACAAGTACCGGGGAGCTGTTTTTT
cdr3_aa: CASSLVTSTGELFF

v_call: TRBV29-1
j_call: TRBJ2-5
clone_size: once
d_call: TRBD2
cdr3_nt: TGCAGCGGGCGAGAAGGGACTAGCGGGAGGCAGACCCAGTACTTC
cdr3_aa: CSGREGTSGRQTQYF

v_call: TRBV7-2
j_call: TRBJ2-2
clone_size: -
d_call: TRBD2
cdr3_nt: TGTGCCAGCAGCTTAGGGGCGGGAGCGGCCGGGGAGCTGTTTTTT
cdr3_aa: CASSLGAGAAGELFF